The 27 T cell receptor beta chains in this list originate from one sample, sequenced in a study of spatial heterogeneity in lung cancer. TCRdb re-called the 5' RACE reads through MiXCR, storing one row per CDR3 protein. The sample yields around 120,000 distinct CDR3 sequences, 10% to 15% seen once. The time point denotes: blood at routine non-recurrence follow-up after resection. Sequencing was performed on whole RNA extracted from tumor and nontumor lung tissue, or from frozen PBMC, and the material was left unsorted. The sequences come from PBMCs, collected at follow-up. These receptors all stem from a male donor with early-stage non-small cell lung cancer.

The genes are TRBV6-2 or TRBV6-3 and TRBJ2-7, with D unresolved. V was pared by 2 bases and J by 9 bases, with 5 bases between. This CDR3 has 10 residues. Germline CDR1 reads MNHEY; CDR2 reads SVGEGT. The CDR3 loop reads CASSYGWQYF. The CDR3, as DNA: TGTGCCAGCAGTTACGGTTGGCAGTACTTC.

At least ten counts were recorded for this clonotype. This chain joins TRBV5-5 and TRBJ1-1; D possibly corresponds to TRBD1 (5 bases). Looked up from germline, CDR1 is SGHKS and CDR2 is YYEKEE (reference sequence). V was clipped by 3 bases and J by 4 bases, with 10 bases between them. This CDR3 contains 13 residues. The CDR3 loop reads CASSWDLGTEAFF. The CDR3 DNA sequence: TGTGCCAGCAGCTGGGACCTGGGCACTGAAGCTTTCTTT. Complete variable domain (other parts from reference TRBV5-5 and TRBJ1-1): DAGVTQSPTHLIKTRGQQVTLRCSPISGHKSVSWYQQVLGQGPQFIFQYYEKEERGRGNFPDRFSARQFPNYSSELNVNALLLGDSALYLCASSWDLGTEAFFGQGTRLTVV.

Written as DNA, the CDR3 is TGCGCCAGCAGCCAAGATCTTCTTACAGATACGCAGTATTTT. Its translation is CASSQDLLTDTQYF. This chain links TRBV4-3 with TRBJ2-3; D gene uncertain. This CDR3 region has 14 residues. Germline CDR1 and CDR2: LGHNA and YSLEER. Deletions cut 0 bases from V and 3 bases from J, with 7 bases between.

The genes are TRBV5-6 and TRBJ2-6; D remains unclear. The CDR3 covers 17 residues. Trimming removed 4 bases at V and 0 bases at J, with 14 bases between. Germline CDR1 is SGHDT and CDR2 is YYEEEE. The CDR3 here is CASSPSWPFSGANVLTF. CDR3 bases: TGTGCCAGCAGCCCAAGTTGGCCTTTCTCTGGGGCCAACGTCCTGACTTTC. Combining the CDR3 with reference TRBV5-6 and TRBJ2-6 gives the whole variable domain DAGVTQSPTHLIKTRGQQVTLRCSPKSGHDTVSWYQQALGQGPQFIFQYYEEEERQRGNFPDRFSGHQFPNYSSELNVNALLLGDSALYLCASSPSWPFSGANVLTFGAGSRLTVL.

This clonotype came up many times. J is TRBJ1-1 and V is TRBV29-1, with 7 bases fitting TRBD1. Trimming took 4 bases from V and 3 from J; bases not matched to a gene: 8. The germline CDR1 and CDR2 sequences are SQVTM and ANQGSEA. This CDR3 contains 14 residues. The CDR3 DNA sequence: TGCAGCGTTGCTCTTTCGACAGGGCACACTGAAGCTTTCTTT. Its translation: CSVALSTGHTEAFF.

The chain has TRBV18 and TRBJ1-1, with 11 bases lining up with TRBD1. Germline V gene sequence: CDR1 KGHSH, CDR2 LQKENI. The ends lost 3 bases at V and 11 bases at J; junction bases unmatched: 8. CDR3 length equals 14 residues. CDR3 protein: CASSPPGTGGLAFF. CDR3 DNA sequence: TGTGCCAGCTCACCGCCCGGGACAGGGGGTTTGGCTTTCTTT.

The chain has TRBV21-1 and TRBJ2-6; whether TRBD1, the table's D call, matches the DNA was not checked. TRBV21-1 is a recognized pseudogene. CDR3 length equals 16 residues. In DNA, the CDR3 is TGTGCCAGCAGCATCTTTCGGGCGACGGGGGCCAACGTCCTGACTTTC. This encodes CASSIFRATGANVLTF.

Only a few counts were recorded for this clonotype. The J gene is TRBJ2-3, the V gene TRBV11-2; possible D gene TRBD2, 6 bases. CDR3 length: 12 residues. Trimming took 4 bases from V and 11 from J, leaving 13 bases between them. The germline V gene has CDR1 SGHAT and CDR2 FQNNGV. The CDR3 loop is CASSSGGAGQYF. In nucleotides, the CDR3 is TGTGCCAGCAGCTCAGGAGGGGCAGGGCAGTATTTT.

The V call is TRBV5-1, the J call TRBJ2-2; D gene uncertain. CDR1 and CDR2 from the germline V gene are SGHRS and YFSETQ. Trimming removed 0 bases from V and 1 base from J, with 4 bases in between. CDR3 length equals 14 residues. DNA of the CDR3: TGCGCCAGCAGCTTGGCTGTGAACACCGGGGAGCTGTTTTTT. As protein: CASSLAVNTGELFF.

This clonotype was found many times. This sequence joins TRBV6-2 or TRBV6-3 and TRBJ2-1; possibly TRBD2 for D (5 bases). The CDR3 covers 14 residues. Trimming took off 8 bases at V and 6 bases at J, with 17 bases between the two ends. CDR1 and CDR2 (germline): MNHEY, SVGEGT. CDR3 DNA sequence: TGTGCCAGCGTCTCCGGGGTCTCCCGCAATGAGCAGTTCTTC. Encoded protein: CASVSGVSRNEQFF.

This clonotype was counted only a few times. The chain carries TRBV6-2 or TRBV6-3 and TRBJ1-5; D gene uncertain. The CDR3 has 14 amino acids. The V gene's germline CDR1 is MNHEY and CDR2 SVGEGT. Trimming left V 8 bases short and J 0 bases short, with 11 bases between. DNA for the CDR3: TGTGCCAGCCATGACCGCCTTAGCAATCAGCCCCAGCATTTT. Amino acid sequence: CASHDRLSNQPQHF.

This clonotype was counted at least ten times. The CDR3, as DNA: TGCAGTTATCTAGCGGGGCCTACCGATGAGCAGTTCTTC. This encodes CSYLAGPTDEQFF. The chain recombines TRBV20-1 with TRBJ2-1; the match to TRBD2 covers 9 bases. Looked up from germline, CDR1 is DFQATT and CDR2 is SNEGSKA (reference sequence). The CDR3 is made up of 13 amino acids. V trimming: 8 bases; J trimming: 8 bases; junction bases outside the gene matches: 10.

V gene TRBV6-5 combines with J gene TRBJ2-6; no reliable D call. The CDR3 consists of 13 residues. CDR1 is MNHEY and CDR2 is SVGAGI in the germline V gene. V was shortened by 4 bases and J by 4 bases, with 5 bases between the two germline ends. The CDR3 bases are TGTGCCAGCAGTTCTCAGGGGGCCAACGTCCTGACTTTC. It encodes CASSSQGANVLTF.

V is TRBV5-6 and J is TRBJ2-2; D remains unclear. V was shortened by 0 bases and J by 4 bases, with 7 bases between the two germline ends. Germline values: CDR1 SGHDT, CDR2 YYEEEE. The length of the CDR3 is 14 residues. The chain's CDR3 is CASSLGQVTGELFF. The CDR3 DNA reads TGTGCCAGCAGCTTGGGGCAGGTCACCGGGGAGCTGTTTTTT. Full variable domain (missing parts from reference TRBV5-6 and TRBJ2-2): DAGVTQSPTHLIKTRGQQVTLRCSPKSGHDTVSWYQQALGQGPQFIFQYYEEEERQRGNFPDRFSGHQFPNYSSELNVNALLLGDSALYLCASSLGQVTGELFFGEGSRLTVL.

The rearrangement uses TRBV7-2 and TRBJ2-7, with D perhaps TRBD1 (6 bases). Germline V gene lookup returns CDR1 SGHTA and CDR2 FQGNSA. The CDR3 length is 14 residues. The germline V and J ends were trimmed by 5 bases and 1 base, with 12 bases remaining between them. This CDR3 is CASSLAGQSYEQYF. In DNA form, the CDR3 reads TGTGCCAGCAGCCTCGCCGGACAGTCCTACGAGCAGTACTTC.

The V call is TRBV20-1, the J call TRBJ1-6; D gene ambiguous. The CDR3 has 14 amino acids. Germline lookup yields CDR1 DFQATT and CDR2 SNEGSKA (reference sequence). Trimming took 3 bases from V and 2 from J, leaving 8 bases between them. The CDR3 here is CSASKGPYNSPLHF. The CDR3 coding sequence is TGCAGTGCTAGCAAGGGTCCCTATAATTCACCCCTCCACTTT.

This clonotype was counted a few times. The chain couples TRBV10-3 to TRBJ1-1; TRBD1 matches 7 bases. Trimming removed 0 bases from V and 7 bases from J; junction bases left unmatched: 8. The CDR3 is made up of 15 amino acids. The germline V gene encodes CDR1 ENHRY and CDR2 SYGVKD. CDR3 in amino acids: CAISESGTEVREAFF. As DNA, the CDR3 is TGTGCCATCAGTGAGTCCGGGACAGAAGTGCGTGAAGCTTTCTTT.

The chain links TRBV27 to TRBJ2-7; TRBD1 matches 9 bases. This CDR3 comprises 15 residues. CDR1 is MNHEY, CDR2 SMNVEV, per germline (reference sequence). Trimming at V came to 5 bases and at J to 1 base, leaving 6 bases not matched to a gene. The CDR3 loop reads CASSPGTGRSYEQYF. In nucleotides, the CDR3 is TGTGCCAGCAGTCCCGGGACAGGGAGGTCCTACGAGCAGTACTTC.

This clonotype occurred many times. The chain has TRBV7-2 and TRBJ2-1, with TRBD1 matching 10 bases. The CDR3 is 15 amino acids. J was trimmed by 2 bases and V by 4 bases; bases with no gene match: 2. CDR1 is SGHTA and CDR2 is FQGNSA in the germline V gene. The CDR3 DNA follows: TGTGCCAGCAGCTCCGACAGGGGGCCCTACAATGAGCAGTTCTTC. Translated: CASSSDRGPYNEQFF.

The rearrangement joins TRBV5-1 to TRBJ2-1; the D gene is possibly TRBD1 (7 bases). Trimming took 1 base from V and 9 from J, leaving 23 bases between them. The CDR3 spans 17 residues. Germline assignment: CDR1 SGHRS and CDR2 YFSETQ. The CDR3 is CASSLRAANRQGGEQFF. The DNA of the CDR3 is TGCGCCAGCAGCTTGAGGGCAGCGAACCGTCAGGGGGGTGAGCAGTTCTTC.

The gene calls are TRBV5-1 and TRBJ1-1; TRBD1 is a possible D gene (5 bases). The V end was cut by 1 base, the J end by 6 bases, with 13 bases between. Germline loops: CDR1 SGHRS, CDR2 YFSETQ. There are 14 residues in the CDR3. CDR3 coding DNA: TGCGCCAGCAGCTTGAATTGGGGCCGGGCTGAAGCTTTCTTT. Translation gives CASSLNWGRAEAFF.

This clonotype was recorded a few times. The chain is built from TRBV4-3 and TRBJ1-1, with D maybe TRBD1 (5 bases). CDR3 length: 12 residues. The germline V gene encodes CDR1 LGHNA and CDR2 YSLEER. The V gene lost 3 bases and the J gene lost 10 bases, with 12 bases spanning the gap. In DNA form, the CDR3 reads TGCGCCAGCAGCCATGAACGCAGGGTAGCTTTCTTT. Its protein product is CASSHERRVAFF.

The V gene is TRBV11-2, the J gene TRBJ1-5; perhaps TRBD1 as D (5 bases). This CDR3 is built from 13 residues. The V end was cut by 1 base, the J end by 7 bases, with 8 bases between. Germline V gives CDR1 SGHAT, CDR2 FQNNGV. Here the CDR3 reads CASSLGRGQPQHF. CDR3 DNA sequence: TGTGCCAGCAGCTTAGGAAGGGGACAGCCCCAGCATTTT. Using reference TRBV11-2 and TRBJ1-5 for the parts outside the CDR3, the full variable domain is EAGVAQSPRYKIIEKRQSVAFWCNPISGHATLYWYQQILGQGPKLLIQFQNNGVVDDSQLPKDRFSAERLKGVDSTLKIQPAKLEDSAVYLCASSLGRGQPQHFGDGTRLSIL.

The chain carries TRBV6-5 and TRBJ2-7, with 9 bases lining up with TRBD2. Germline values: CDR1 MNHEY, CDR2 SVGAGI. This CDR3 region has 14 residues. Trimming took 8 bases from V and 4 from J; bases not matched to a gene: 9. For the CDR3, the DNA is TGTGCCAGCCGGGGGACTAGCCTTAATTACGAGCAGTACTTC. It yields the protein CASRGTSLNYEQYF.

This clonotype was found many times. The rearrangement joins TRBV10-3 to TRBJ2-2; the D call may be TRBD1 or TRBD2 (5 bases each). Per the germline V gene, CDR1 is ENHRY and CDR2 is SYGVKD. V was trimmed by 0 bases and J by 1 base, leaving 9 bases between them. The CDR3 totals 16 residues. The CDR3: CAISESGTVNTGELFF. CDR3 sequence (DNA): TGTGCCATCAGTGAGTCCGGGACGGTGAACACCGGGGAGCTGTTTTTT.

This clonotype was observed a handful of times. This chain connects TRBV6-2 or TRBV6-3 to TRBJ2-7; TRBD1 matches 7 bases. The trim removed 2 bases at V and 4 bases at J, leaving 2 bases unmatched. The CDR3 sequence is 13 residues long. Germline loops: CDR1 MNHEY, CDR2 SVGEGT. DNA of the CDR3: TGTGCCAGCAGTTACCCGGGACAGTACGAGCAGTACTTC. This translates into CASSYPGQYEQYF.

This clonotype has a handful of counts. The chain combines TRBV5-1 with TRBJ1-4; 7 bases line up with TRBD1. V gave up 0 bases and J gave up 5 bases; unmatched junction bases: 4. CDR3 length: 15 residues. The V gene's germline CDR1 is SGHRS and CDR2 YFSETQ. DNA of the CDR3: TGCGCCAGCAGCTTGGGGGGACAGCCGAATGAAAAACTGTTTTTT. Amino acid sequence: CASSLGGQPNEKLFF.